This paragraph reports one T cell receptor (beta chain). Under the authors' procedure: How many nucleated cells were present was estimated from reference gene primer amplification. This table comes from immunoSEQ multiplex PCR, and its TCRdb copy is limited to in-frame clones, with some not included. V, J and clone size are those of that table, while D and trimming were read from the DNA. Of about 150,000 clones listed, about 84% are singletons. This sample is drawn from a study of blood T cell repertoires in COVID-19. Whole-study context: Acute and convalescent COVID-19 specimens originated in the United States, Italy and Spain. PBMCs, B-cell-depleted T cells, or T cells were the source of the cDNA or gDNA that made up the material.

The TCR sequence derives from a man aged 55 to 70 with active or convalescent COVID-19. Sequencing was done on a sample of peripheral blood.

The CDR3 here is CASSLTGAGELFF. The CDR3 DNA follows: TGTGCCAGCAGCTTGACGGGAGCCGGGGAGCTGTTTTTT. This sequence joins TRBV5-4 and TRBJ2-2; possible D gene TRBD2, 6 bases. V gave up 1 base and J gave up 6 bases, with 7 bases separating them. The CDR3 contains 13 residues. Germline CDR1 and CDR2: SGHNT and YYREEE (reference sequence).